A single sample is the source of the 25 T cell receptor beta chains below, sequenced in a study of shared clonotypes between healthy human individuals. Clones were sequenced by immunoSEQ multiplex PCR, and TCRdb holds only the in-frame ones, with some missing. The sample has around 1.1 million clones, 70% to 85% seen once; the top ten hold about 0.89%. Material: memory CD4+ T cells from PBMCs. The subset here: CD45RA-negative fraction. These receptor sequences come from a man younger than 35 in good health. Some clones in this sample may be carry-over from other donors' samples.

The chain has TRBV5-5 and TRBJ1-4; the D is unclear. Trimming took 3 bases from V and 8 from J, leaving 14 bases between them. This CDR3 is 14 amino acids long. CDR1 and CDR2 (germline): SGHKS, YYEKEE (reference sequence). CDR3 region: CASSSRPVGEKLFF. CDR3 DNA sequence: TGTGCCAGCAGCTCCCGCCCAGTGGGGGAAAAACTGTTTTTT.

V is TRBV27 and J is TRBJ2-2, with unresolved D. This CDR3 region has 11 residues. The V gene's germline CDR1 is MNHEY and CDR2 SMNVEV (reference sequence). V dropped 2 bases and J dropped 5 bases, with 0 bases sitting between them. The CDR3: CASSLTGELFF. CDR3 coding DNA: TGTGCCAGCAGTTTAACCGGGGAGCTGTTTTTT.

The V call is TRBV6-1, the J call TRBJ2-3; TRBD1 matches 8 bases. In germline, CDR1 is MNHNS, CDR2 SASEGT. This CDR3 is built from 17 residues. The V gene end was trimmed by 3 bases and the J gene end by 4 bases; junction bases not matched to a gene: 12. In nucleotides, the CDR3 is TGTGCCAGCAGTGAGATCATTGGACAGGGTGGCGCAGATACGCAGTATTTT. This codes for CASSEIIGQGGADTQYF.

The chain links TRBV4-1 to TRBJ2-3, with a weak D call TRBD2 (6 bases). Per germline, CDR1 MGHRA and CDR2 YSYEKL. This CDR3 region has 20 residues. Trimming cost V 5 bases and J 3 bases, with 30 bases left between them. The CDR3 sequence is CASSIQSSANRGRRTDTQYF. The DNA for the CDR3 is TGCGCCAGCAGCATACAATCTAGCGCCAATAGGGGACGGCGTACAGATACGCAGTATTTT.

The gene calls are TRBV6-5 and TRBJ2-1; TRBD2 agrees at 7 bases. After removal of 0 bases from V and 7 bases from J, the junction contained 9 bases not matched to a gene. CDR3 size: 16 residues. Per the germline V gene, CDR1 is MNHEY and CDR2 is SVGAGI. CDR3 residues: CASSYSPFPGGNEQFF. The CDR3 DNA sequence: TGTGCCAGCAGTTACTCGCCATTCCCGGGAGGAAATGAGCAGTTCTTC.

The chain employs TRBV28 and TRBJ2-1; 7 bases line up with TRBD2. This CDR3 comprises 13 residues. The germline gives CDR1 MDHEN, CDR2 SYDVKM. V dropped 5 bases and J dropped 9; count of bases not matched to a gene: 7. This chain's CDR3 is CASSRTGRTEQFF. The CDR3 nucleotides read TGTGCCAGCAGTAGAACCGGGAGGACTGAGCAGTTCTTC.

A few counts support this clone. The chain couples TRBV11-3 to TRBJ2-2, with 11 nucleotides matching TRBD2. Germline values: CDR1 SGHNT, CDR2 YENEEA. The CDR3 loop spans 16 amino acids. V lost 5 bases and J lost 5; bases outside the gene matches: 7. CDR3 protein: CASSRGLAEGTGELFF. The CDR3, as DNA: TGTGCCAGCAGCCGGGGACTAGCGGAGGGAACCGGGGAGCTGTTTTTT.

At least ten counts were recorded for this clone. This chain's CDR3 is CSVEGDGYSYSGEQFF. CDR3 nucleotides: TGCAGCGTTGAAGGGGACGGATACTCGTACAGTGGTGAGCAGTTCTTC. The chain combines TRBV29-1 with TRBJ2-1; D may be TRBD1 or TRBD2 (5 bases each). With 1 base removed from V and 9 bases from J, the gap between germline ends came to 22 bases. The CDR3 is 16 residues long. Germline CDR1 reads SQVTM; CDR2 reads ANQGSEA.

CDR3 DNA sequence: TGTGCCAGCAGCAAAAGCGGGACCTACAATGAGCAGTTCTTC. As protein: CASSKSGTYNEQFF. The rearrangement joins TRBV6-1 to TRBJ2-1; 7 positions match TRBD2. Germline V lookup: CDR1 MNHNS, CDR2 SASEGT. The CDR3 spans 14 residues. Trimming at V came to 6 bases and at J to 2 bases, leaving 4 bases not matched to a gene.

This clone was seen only once. The same CDR3 is also encoded by other DNA sequences in this sample. This rearrangement joins TRBV9 to TRBJ2-1, with a weak D call TRBD1 (5 bases). CDR1 SGDLS and CDR2 YYNGEE come from the germline V gene. This CDR3 has 15 residues. V was pared by 0 bases and J by 4 bases, with 11 bases between. As DNA, the CDR3 is TGTGCCAGCAGCGTAGTTGGTGACAGTTACAATGAGCAGTTCTTC. It codes for CASSVVGDSYNEQFF.

Written as DNA, the CDR3 is TGTGCCAGCAGTTCCGGGACATACTATGGCTACACCTTC. Its protein is CASSSGTYYGYTF. The chain has TRBV28 and TRBJ1-2; weak D call: TRBD1 (6 bases). This CDR3 spans 13 amino acids. The V and J ends lost 4 bases and 3 bases respectively, with 9 bases between them. The germline CDR1 and CDR2 sequences are MDHEN and SYDVKM.

The chain is built from TRBV11-2 and TRBJ1-6; D uncertain. The CDR3 has 14 amino acids. Germline V gives CDR1 SGHAT, CDR2 FQNNGV. The ends were cut back, 2 bases at V and 5 bases at J, with 7 bases in the middle. DNA of the CDR3: TGTGCCAGCAGCTTATACAGCGATAATTCACCCCTCCACTTT. Protein: CASSLYSDNSPLHF.

The chain has TRBV25-1 and TRBJ1-3; D might be TRBD1 (5 bases). This CDR3 has 14 amino acids. Germline V gene lookup returns CDR1 MGHDK and CDR2 SYGVNS. V was pared by 6 bases and J by 1 base, with 10 bases between. CDR3: CASRDWGSGNTIYF. In DNA form, the CDR3 reads TGTGCCAGCAGGGATTGGGGGTCTGGAAACACCATATATTTT.

This clone was recorded only once. The rearrangement uses TRBV5-4 and TRBJ1-2; D is ambiguous. The germline gives CDR1 SGHNT, CDR2 YYREEE (reference sequence). The CDR3 covers 15 residues. Trimming stripped 3 bases from V and 10 bases from J, with 22 bases between. The CDR3 is CASSSGLNSDLFYTF. As DNA, the CDR3 is TGTGCCAGCAGCTCGGGCCTTAACTCCGACCTCTTCTACACCTTC.

The rearrangement links TRBV7-9 to TRBJ1-2, with TRBD1 identical over 8 bases. The junction had 22 bases not matched to a gene; V was cut back by 2 bases and J by 14 bases. The germline V gene has CDR1 SEHNR and CDR2 FQNEAQ (reference sequence). This CDR3 contains 17 residues. CDR3 sequence (DNA): TGTGCCAGCAGCTTAACCTCCGGGGTTAACTACCGACAGGGGATAACCTTC. Protein sequence: CASSLTSGVNYRQGITF.

This chain joins TRBV28 and TRBJ1-3, with D unclear. The CDR3 totals 13 residues. Trimming left V 8 bases short and J 4 bases short, with 12 bases between. CDR1 and CDR2 (germline): MDHEN, SYDVKM. The CDR3, as DNA: TGTGCCAGCTGTGCCTGGGCGGGAAACACCATATATTTT. This encodes CASCAWAGNTIYF.

A note on this clone: Different DNA sequences within this sample yield the same CDR3. This sequence joins TRBV5-1 and TRBJ2-7; D call uncertain. From germline, CDR1 is SGHRS and CDR2 YFSETQ. Trimming left V 1 base short and J 4 bases short, with 6 bases between. This CDR3 is built from 12 residues. This CDR3 reads CASSLWGYEQYF. The CDR3 DNA follows: TGCGCCAGCAGCTTGTGGGGTTACGAGCAGTACTTC.

The chain couples TRBV7-2 to TRBJ1-4, with 11 nucleotides matching TRBD1. V gave up 5 bases and J gave up 4 bases; unmatched junction bases: 15. Germline V lookup: CDR1 SGHTA, CDR2 FQGNSA. The CDR3 totals 19 residues. CDR3 amino acids: CASSPLRGTGGEFNEKLFF. The CDR3 DNA reads as TGTGCCAGCAGCCCCCTAAGGGGGACAGGGGGAGAATTTAATGAAAAACTGTTTTTT.

This chain connects TRBV4-2 to TRBJ1-2; 11 positions agree with TRBD1. V lost 0 bases to trimming and J lost 1 base; unmatched junction nucleotides: 4. This CDR3 is built from 17 residues. The germline V gene encodes CDR1 LGHNA and CDR2 YNFKEQ. The CDR3 region is CASSQEDRGRGNYGYTF. DNA for the CDR3: TGTGCCAGCAGCCAAGAGGACAGGGGGCGTGGTAACTATGGCTACACCTTC.

The chain employs TRBV4-1 and TRBJ2-3, with a possible D match to TRBD1 (6 bases). The CDR3 runs to 16 residues. Germline CDR1 MGHRA, CDR2 YSYEKL. V was shortened by 1 base and J by 4 bases, with 15 bases between the two germline ends. The CDR3 region is CASSQAGTRGADTQYF. The CDR3 nucleotides are TGCGCCAGCAGCCAAGCCGGGACCAGGGGTGCAGATACGCAGTATTTT.

Worth noting for this clone: With a far larger clone one base away, a read error is the likely cause. Distinct nucleotide sequences in the sample also encode this CDR3. The CDR3 DNA reads TGTGCCAGCAGTGACATTAGCAATCAGCCTCAGCATTTT. The encoded protein is CASSDISNQPQHF. V is TRBV2 and J is TRBJ1-5; D gene unclear. CDR3 length equals 13 residues. Germline V gives CDR1 SNHLY, CDR2 FYNNEI.

CDR3 sequence: CASAGRGYEQYF. In DNA, the CDR3 is TGTGCCAGCGCAGGGAGGGGTTACGAGCAGTACTTC. The genes are TRBV2 and TRBJ2-7; 7 bases align to TRBD2. Germline V gene lookup returns CDR1 SNHLY and CDR2 FYNNEI. The CDR3 has 12 residues. J was trimmed by 4 bases and V by 8 bases; bases with no gene match: 5.

The chain carries TRBV28 and TRBJ1-3, with D maybe TRBD1 (6 bases). Trimming shortened V by 5 bases and J by 6 bases, and 14 bases separated the two germline ends. Per germline, CDR1 MDHEN and CDR2 SYDVKM. This CDR3 spans 14 amino acids. CDR3: CASSLQGWANTIYF. The CDR3 nucleotides are TGTGCCAGCAGTCTCCAGGGGTGGGCAAACACCATATATTTT.

The chain carries TRBV18 and TRBJ2-7; TRBD2 agrees at 7 bases. This CDR3 contains 15 residues. Germline V lookup: CDR1 KGHSH, CDR2 LQKENI. V was clipped by 6 bases and J by 1 base; unmatched bases: 9. Here the CDR3 reads CASSSAGEVSYEQYF. CDR3 bases: TGTGCCAGCTCCTCCGCGGGGGAGGTTTCCTACGAGCAGTACTTC. The variable domain in full, completed from reference TRBV18 and TRBJ2-7, reads NAGVMQNPRHLVRRRGQEARLRCSPMKGHSHVYWYRQLPEEGLKFMVYLQKENIIDESGMPKERFSAEFPKEGPSILRIQQVVRGDSAAYFCASSSAGEVSYEQYFGPGTRLTVT.

This chain joins TRBV2 and TRBJ2-3; maybe TRBD1 (5 bases). Germline CDR1 reads SNHLY; CDR2 reads FYNNEI. This CDR3 has 15 residues. Trimming took off 6 bases at V and 4 bases at J, with 17 bases between the two ends. CDR3 DNA: TGTGCCAGCAGCATGGGGCTACTTCAATCAGATACGCAGTATTTT. Its translation: CASSMGLLQSDTQYF.